The entry below describes one TCR beta chain. What it recognizes is unknown. The data were obtained in a study of glioma-infiltrating T cells after dendritic cell vaccination. General study results and limits: Patients with more pretreatment TILs had longer time to progression and survival.

V was trimmed by 5 bases and J by 3 bases, leaving 9 bases between them. The CDR3 is made up of 13 amino acids. CDR1 and CDR2 (germline): MNHEY, SVGAGI. Assay: immunoSEQ multiplex PCR; the TCRdb copy retains only in-frame clones and omits some. The sample carries just under 100,000 clones, 65% to 85% recorded once. Stated time point: after dendritic cell vaccination, including at tumor progression/relapse. Selection required adequate fresh-frozen tumor tissue plus more than two years' survival data. The sample consisted of blood, taken after dendritic cell vaccination. The receptor's source is a human donor with glioblastoma. The rearrangement joins TRBV6-5 to TRBJ2-3, with TRBD1 as a possible D gene (5 bases). CDR3 bases: TGTGCCAGCAGTACAGGCCTTACAGATACGCAGTATTTT. This gives the protein CASSTGLTDTQYF.